This is a list of T cell receptor beta chains from one sample in a study of T cell responses to AZD1222 COVID-19 vaccine. The data were produced by immunoSEQ multiplex PCR, yet TCRdb's version contains in-frame clones alone and is incomplete. The repertoire holds roughly 130,000 clones, about 91% seen once, with less than 2% in the top ten. Sequences were derived from peripheral blood, sampled on day 0 of AZD1222 vaccination. Source of these receptors: an adult in good health. The CDR3 runs from the conserved cysteine through the conserved F or W. A D gene is named only where the DNA matches it firmly. Part of the rows lack a size; the others show once, few, many or a class for expanded clones.

D	V	size	J	DNA	CDR3
TRBD1	TRBV6-1	NA	TRBJ1-3	TGTGCCAGCAGTGAAGGACAGGGTCCTGGAAACACCATATATTTT	CASSEGQGPGNTIYF
TRBD1	TRBV5-1	NA	TRBJ1-4	TGCGCCAGCAGCACCGGACAGGGTCGGAATGAAAAACTGTTTTTT	CASSTGQGRNEKLFF
NA	TRBV7-3	NA	TRBJ1-1	TGTGCCAGCAGCATTCAACAGGACACTGAAGCTTTCTTT	CASSIQQDTEAFF
NA	TRBV5-1	NA	TRBJ1-6	TGCGCCAGCAGCTTGGACCAGCATAATTCACCCCTCCACTTT	CASSLDQHNSPLHF
TRBD1	TRBV7-2	NA	TRBJ2-1	TGTGCCAGCAGTTTAGCGTTGGACAGGGGCTACAATGAGCAGTTCTTC	CASSLALDRGYNEQFF
NA	TRBV6-2/TRBV6-3	NA	TRBJ1-2	TGTGCCAGCAGTTCCACGACAGGCGGCTACTATGGCTACACCTTC	CASSSTTGGYYGYTF
TRBD1	TRBV9	NA	TRBJ2-7	TGTGCCAGCAGCGTTACTACAGGGGGAACCTACGAGCAGTACTTC	CASSVTTGGTYEQYF
TRBD1	TRBV5-1	once	TRBJ2-2	TGCGCCAGCAGCTGGACAGGGGTCGGCGGGGAGCTGTTTTTT	CASSWTGVGGELFF
NA	TRBV20-1	once	TRBJ2-1	TGCAGTGCTAGAGGGGCCAATGAGCAGTTCTTC	CSARGANEQFF
NA	TRBV19	NA	TRBJ2-7	TGTGCCAGTAGTATACCAGGGGCCTACGAGCAGTACTTC	CASSIPGAYEQYF
NA	TRBV5-8	NA	TRBJ1-4	TGTGCCAGCAGCTTGATGGGCAGGGGATGGGAAAAACTGTTTTTT	CASSLMGRGWEKLFF
NA	TRBV18	NA	TRBJ2-5	TGTGCCACTACACCGGGACTTTGGGAGACCCAGTACTTC	CATTPGLWETQYF
NA	TRBV4-2	NA	TRBJ1-5	TGTGCCAGCAGCCAAGATTCATCATCGGGGGCGCAAAGGCAGCCCCAGCATTTT	CASSQDSSSGAQRQPQHF
TRBD1	TRBV3-1/TRBV3-2	NA	TRBJ1-1	TGTGCCAGCAGCCCAGGATCCGGGACAGGAGAGGTTGGCTTT	CASSPGSGTGEVGF
TRBD1	TRBV5-1	NA	TRBJ2-2	TGCGCCAGCAGCTTGTACGGGACAGGAAACACCGGGGAGCTGTTTTTT	CASSLYGTGNTGELFF
TRBD1	TRBV9	NA	TRBJ1-1	TGTGCCAGCAGCGTAGGGGGGGACAGCTTAGGGACTGAAGCTTTCTTT	CASSVGGDSLGTEAFF
NA	TRBV18	NA	TRBJ1-3	TGTGCCAGCTCACCATCTCCGGGTTTGACTGGAAACACCATATATTTT	CASSPSPGLTGNTIYF
NA	TRBV7-2	once	TRBJ2-3	TGTGCCAGCACCTTGAGGGTGGATACGCAGTATTTT	CASTLRVDTQYF
NA	TRBV7-2	NA	TRBJ1-2	TGTGCCAGCAGCTTTATAGGGGGGGACTATGGCTACACCTTC	CASSFIGGDYGYTF
TRBD1	TRBV10-3	NA	TRBJ2-7	TGTGCCATCAGTGCCCTGGACAGGGTAGCTCACGAGCAGTACTTC	CAISALDRVAHEQYF
TRBD1	TRBV19	NA	TRBJ1-2	TGTGCCAGTAGTATCCGGGACAGGGTAGGGGGCTACACCTTC	CASSIRDRVGGYTF
NA	TRBV20-1	NA	TRBJ2-7	TGCAGTGCCCCTCTAGGGGAGCAGTACTTC	CSAPLGEQYF
TRBD1	TRBV7-9	NA	TRBJ1-2	TGTGCCAGCAGCGCCGGGACAGGCATTAACTATGGCTACACCTTC	CASSAGTGINYGYTF
NA	TRBV10-1	NA	TRBJ2-1	TGCGCCAGCAGTGAGGAGGGGGGTTCCGGGTTTGATAATGAGCAGTTCTTC	CASSEEGGSGFDNEQFF
NA	TRBV6-4	NA	TRBJ1-2	TGTGCCAGCAGCCCAACAGGGAGGAACAGCTATGGCTACACCTTC	CASSPTGRNSYGYTF
NA	TRBV3-1/TRBV3-2	once	TRBJ1-5	TGTGCCAGCAGCCAAGCACGGAGCAATCAGCCCCAGCATTTT	CASSQARSNQPQHF
TRBD2	TRBV9	NA	TRBJ2-7	TGTGCCAGCAGCGCTAGCGGGGGGGCCTACGAGCAGTACTTC	CASSASGGAYEQYF
NA	TRBV11-3	NA	TRBJ2-2	TGTGCCAGCAGCTTAGGGGGACAGAACACCGGGGAGCTGTTTTTT	CASSLGGQNTGELFF
TRBD1	TRBV5-1	NA	TRBJ1-2	TGCGCCAGCAGCTCCGGGACAGGGGCGTATGGCTACACCTTC	CASSSGTGAYGYTF
NA	TRBV5-8	few	TRBJ1-3	TGTGCCAGCAGCCTATATTCGTCCCCTGGAAACACCATATATTTT	CASSLYSSPGNTIYF
NA	TRBV7-2	NA	TRBJ1-4	TGTGCCAGCAGCTTATCCACGGGGGCCGATGAAAAACTGTTTTTT	CASSLSTGADEKLFF
NA	TRBV6-2/TRBV6-3	NA	TRBJ1-2	TGTGCCAGCAGCCAACCTACAGGAGCTAACTATGGCTACACCTTC	CASSQPTGANYGYTF
NA	TRBV7-2	NA	TRBJ1-2	TGTGCCAGCAGCTTAAACAGGAGCGGCTATGGCTACACCTTC	CASSLNRSGYGYTF
NA	TRBV19	NA	TRBJ1-1	TGTGCCAGTAGTATCGGGGGTGGGAGCACTGAAGCTTTCTTT	CASSIGGGSTEAFF
NA	TRBV15	NA	TRBJ1-2	TGTGCCACCAGCAGCCCACCGGGACTCTCGATCTATGGCTACACCTTC	CATSSPPGLSIYGYTF
TRBD2	TRBV7-2	NA	TRBJ2-2	TGTGCCAGCAGCTTCGGGGGGGACACCGGGGAGCTGTTTTTT	CASSFGGDTGELFF
TRBD1	TRBV5-1	NA	TRBJ1-6	TGCGCCAGCAGGGGGACAGGGGAGAATTCACCCCTCCACTTT	CASRGTGENSPLHF
TRBD1	TRBV28	NA	TRBJ1-2	TGTGCCAGCAGTCAAACTCCAGGGGGCGCAGTTGGCTACACCTTC	CASSQTPGGAVGYTF
NA	TRBV6-2/TRBV6-3	NA	TRBJ2-1	TGTGCCAGCAGTTACCTCCAGACTGGAAATGAGCAGTTCTTC	CASSYLQTGNEQFF
TRBD1	TRBV24-1	NA	TRBJ2-7	TGTGCCACAGCCCCGGGACAGGGTTTATACGAGCAGTACTTC	CATAPGQGLYEQYF
TRBD1	TRBV14	NA	TRBJ1-1	TGTGCCAGCAGCCGCCCGGGACAGACAGCTTTCTTT	CASSRPGQTAFF
NA	TRBV11-2	NA	TRBJ1-4	TGTGCCAGCAGCCCGGGGGGGGCTAAAAATGAAAAACTGTTTTTT	CASSPGGAKNEKLFF
NA	TRBV16	NA	TRBJ2-1	TGTGCCAGCAGCCAATCCCATTGGCAGTACAATGAGCAGTTCTTC	CASSQSHWQYNEQFF
TRBD2	TRBV27	once	TRBJ2-3	TGTGCCAGCAGTTTAAGCCTAGCGGGCCCAGATACGCAGTATTTT	CASSLSLAGPDTQYF
NA	TRBV5-1	NA	TRBJ1-1	TGCGCCAGCAGCTTCACGACGATGAACACTGAAGCTTTCTTT	CASSFTTMNTEAFF
NA	TRBV10-3	NA	TRBJ1-5	TGTGCCATCAGTGAGCCTCAGGGACCAGGGGTTGATCAGCCCCAGCATTTT	CAISEPQGPGVDQPQHF
TRBD1	TRBV5-1	NA	TRBJ1-2	TGCGCCAGCAGCCTGGACAGGGATCATGGCTACACCTTC	CASSLDRDHGYTF
NA	TRBV5-1	NA	TRBJ2-5	TGCGCCAGCAGCCCAGAGGGCAGGCAAGAGACCCAGTACTTC	CASSPEGRQETQYF
NA	TRBV6-4	NA	TRBJ2-1	TGTGCCAGCAGTGACGTCGGCAGGGGTACCTACAATGAGCAGTTCTTC	CASSDVGRGTYNEQFF